This T cell receptor (beta chain) is from a study of shared clonotypes between healthy human individuals (dated by TCRdb to the early 2020s). For context, the study as a whole: A couple of women and a few men aged 18 to 49 years were included in the cohort. For each donor, CD4 naive and CD4 memory were each run on three plates, CD8 naive on two plates, and CD8 memory on one plate. The study deeply sequenced blood TCR repertoires of five healthy adults to estimate repertoire size and the extent of clonotype sharing between individuals. To increase sequencing depth and limit assay-specific biases, different laboratories used diverse techniques to prepare libraries and sequence TCR repertoires. Between about 0.94 and 8.9 billion PBMCs per donor were obtained by leukapheresis. The paper as a whole reports these results and caveats: Pairwise subsampling indicated that sequencing depth was expected to affect the degree of clonotype sharing among donors. Because the study included only a small number of donors, the genetic and exposure-history diversity represented was limited. Compared with non-shared clonotypes, clonotypes shared by all four sorted-subset donors had higher generation probabilities. Sampling was restricted to blood, and TCR repertoires in tissues likely differ from the TCR repertoires found in blood. When a handful of donors were compared, the shared fraction of clonotypes was 5% to 6.5% for naive CD4, approximately 3.3% for naive CD8, roughly 2.5% for memory CD4, and about 0.36% for memory CD8. Naive subsets generally had larger estimated clonotype richness than memory subsets did. Incomplete sequencing was indicated by rarefaction of sorted-subset datasets, despite the large sequencing depth.

Donors were healthy HIV-negative adults with no recently reported acute infections or vaccinations. Every donor was a Caucasian adult living in Nashville, Tennessee, USA. Magnetic negative selection was used to enrich CD4+ T cells, after which naive cells were positively selected on CD45RA and the negative fraction became the memory subset. Blood was collected by leukapheresis, and PBMCs were isolated by Ficoll-Histopaque density gradient centrifugation and then cryopreserved in liquid nitrogen vapor phase. Analytical flow cytometry was used to check the purity and quantity of each magnetically sorted T cell population. Genomic DNA was isolated from every sorted fraction and measured by UV absorbance on a Nanodrop 2000c. TCR CDR3 regions were amplified from genomic DNA by multiplex PCR using the deep immunoSEQ assay. Extracted genomic DNA from each cell subset was spread evenly across all wells of several immunoSEQ 96-well plates, with each plate serving as a replicate. For sorted subsets, around 200 ng genomic DNA, equal to 25,000 to 35,000 T cell genomes, was loaded into each replicate PCR. The purified libraries were quantified using a Qubit 3.0 fluorometer, sized with a Bioanalyzer 2100, and then quantified again using the KAPA Library Quantification kit. Each immunoSEQ 96-well plate was sequenced on its own single-read 150-cycle Illumina NextSeq 550 flow cell. On the authors' methods: Because the immunoSEQ output held only junctional sequences and lacked quality scores, the filtering could not match the filtering applied to full-length reads. To assign V/J genes and CDR3, sequences were annotated against IMGT germline references using PyIR, a Python wrapper for IgBLAST v1.9. Any read was removed if the V/J assignment was weak (E-value above 1e-6), the CDR3 was missing, or the read contained stop codons, out-of-frame junctions, or ambiguous translated residues. V3J clonotypes were defined as sequences sharing an identical inferred V gene, J gene, and CDR3 amino acid sequence. To compute the percentage overlap between repertoires, the number of shared unique clonotypes was divided by the size of the smaller repertoire. Richness of each repertoire was evaluated using RTK rarefaction, the Chao1 estimator, and Recon v2.1 estimates of unobserved clonotypes. Generation probabilities were computed with OLGA for all TCRbeta clonotypes obtained by the gDNA method from a few donors. In TCRdb, the immuneACCESS table is reduced to in-frame sequences with V and J assigned. These tables do not hold every clone; where another copy was compared, an unresolved V gene accounts for under half, and the others remain unexplained. V and J calls and clone size are copied from that table; D and trimming were computed from the DNA. This sample lists 2 million to 3 million clones; roughly 92% were detected once. The top ten constitute roughly 0.13% of the sample.

This clone was observed a single time. The specificity of this receptor is unknown. Per-base quality was not reported, and no clone a single base away is much larger than it. The material sequenced was naive CD4+ T cells sorted from blood. The cell subset or site label for this specimen denotes: CD45RA+ positively selected. The sequence came from a young man in good health.

For the CDR3, the sequence is CASSGATLGNNEQFF. At the DNA level, the sequence is TGTGCCAGCAGTGGGGCGACCTTGGGGAACAATGAGCAGTTCTTC. Recombination joined TRBV28 with TRBJ2-1, with TRBD1 tentatively as D gene (5 bases match). V is shortened by 5 bases, J by 5 bases, and the region joining them spans 16 bases. The CDR3 starts with the cysteine, ends with the phenylalanine, and has 15 residues. Just CDR3 DNA is preserved here, 45 bases in frame from base 1. Taken from the germline V gene, the CDR1 and CDR2 loops are MDHEN and SYDVKM.